This paragraph reports one TCR beta chain. Every TCR cDNA molecule carried a tag that served as a unique molecular identifier. One entry per CDR3 protein, called by TCRdb with MiXCR from the 5' RACE reads. The data contain around 92,000 distinct CDR3 sequences, over 9.5% of them singletons. The source of the sample is a study of spatial heterogeneity in lung cancer. About the study: Detected beta-chain sequences consistently exceeded alpha-chain sequences.

Regarding time point: sample taken at primary tumor resection. The donors were 65 to 85 patients with non-small cell lung cancer that was early-stage and untreated. The sequenced material consisted of unsorted whole RNA from tumor, nontumor lung or frozen PBMC. The CDR3 spans 13 residues. Germline-derived CDR1 and CDR2 are SQVTM and ANQGSEA. The ends were cut back, 6 bases at V and 0 bases at J, with 6 bases in the middle. The TCR was taken from a male donor with early-stage non-small cell lung cancer. The chain has TRBV29-1 and TRBJ2-6; D may be TRBD1 (5 bases). The specimen comprised PBMCs, sampled at surgery. The CDR3: CSVQVSGANVLTF. In DNA, the CDR3 is TGCAGCGTACAGGTCTCTGGGGCCAACGTCCTGACTTTC.